The 3 T cell receptor beta chains in this list originate from one sample, sequenced in a study of human T cells and chemical hapten exposure. TCRdb re-called the RACE reads with MiXCR, one entry per CDR3 protein. Of approximately 97,000 distinct CDR3 sequences in the sample, around 10% were seen once. Indicated time point: patch test 2, 6 weeks after DPC sensitization. Treatment reported: therapeutic diphenylcyclopropenone sensitization with weekly scalp DPC. Here the sequenced sample was whole blood, taken in connection with sensitization to the hapten diphenylcyclopropenone (DPC). The receptors were gathered from a woman aged 40 to 49 with alopecia areata. Some clones in this sample may be carry-over from other donors' samples.

This clonotype was seen many times. The chain employs TRBV20-1 and TRBJ1-1, with D tentatively TRBD1 (5 bases). The CDR3 extends over 11 amino acids. V dropped 6 bases and J dropped 5 bases, with 10 bases sitting between them. The germline gives CDR1 DFQATT, CDR2 SNEGSKA (reference sequence). The DNA of the CDR3 is TGCAGTGCGGGGGGGGTGACTGAAGCTTTCTTT. Amino acid sequence: CSAGGVTEAFF.

This clonotype was recorded a few times. The rearrangement joins TRBV4-3 to TRBJ2-3; no firm D call. The CDR3 has 16 residues. Deletions cut 4 bases from V and 1 base from J, with 15 bases between. Germline CDR1 is LGHNA and CDR2 is YSLEER. The CDR3 DNA reads as TGCGCCAGCAGCCTAGAAGGATCCGAGGGCACAGATACGCAGTATTTT. It is translated as CASSLEGSEGTDTQYF.

The chain carries TRBV14 and TRBJ1-1, with D possibly being TRBD1 (6 bases). CDR3 size: 12 residues. Trimming cost V 0 bases and J 11 bases, with 10 bases left between them. Germline CDR1 and CDR2: SGHDN and FVKESK. CDR3 coding DNA: TGTGCCAGCAGCCAAGATGCGGGGGCCGCTTTCTTT. Encoded protein: CASSQDAGAAFF. The full variable domain, with the rest looked up from reference TRBV14 and TRBJ1-1, is EAGVTQFPSHSVIEKGQTVTLRCDPISGHDNLYWYRRVMGKEIKFLLHFVKESKQDESGMPNNRFLAERTGGTYSTLKVQPAELEDSGVYFCASSQDAGAAFFGQGTRLTVV.